Shown below are 5 T cell receptor beta chains from a single sample sequenced in a study of vaccination and CD4 T cells after COVID-19. No antigens are known for them. Treatment here: roughly 11-day PBMC culture with coronavirus spike peptide pools or control peptides (ViraFEST assay). The Oncomine TCR Beta short-read assay was what sequenced the DNA obtained from cultured CD4+ T cells. MiXCR was run by TCRdb on the PCR reads, yielding one entry per CDR3 protein. The top ten clones hold 6.5% of a sample with roughly 16,000 distinct CDR3 sequences, about 46% of them seen once. The sample here was CD4+ T cells from blood, cultured in vitro, taken after SARS-CoV-2 vaccination. The source of these receptors is a human donor who had recovered from COVID-19.

The rearrangement uses TRBV20-1 and TRBJ1-5; no definite D call. V was cut by 3 bases and J by 10 bases, with 13 bases left in between. Germline CDR1 and CDR2: DFQATT and SNEGSKA (reference sequence). The CDR3 consists of 12 residues. CDR3 in amino acids: CSASEGGVPQHF. The DNA of the CDR3 is TGCAGTGCTAGCGAGGGCGGGGTCCCCCAGCATTTT.

By proportion, this clonotype is large. The chain links TRBV7-8 to TRBJ2-5; 16 nucleotides agree with TRBD2. Germline V lookup: CDR1 SGHVS, CDR2 FQNEAQ. The junction had 2 bases not matched to a gene; V was cut back by 5 bases and J by 5 bases. The CDR3 contains 15 residues. DNA for the CDR3: TGTGCCAGCAGCCCGGGACTAGCGGGAGGGGAGACCCAGTACTTC. Translation gives CASSPGLAGGETQYF. Supplemented by reference TRBV7-8 and TRBJ2-5, the full variable domain reads GAGVSQSPRYKVAKRGQDVALRCDPISGHVSLFWYQQALGQGPEFLTYFQNEAQLDKSGLPSDRFFAERPEGSVSTLKIQRTQQEDSAVYLCASSPGLAGGETQYFGPGTRLLVL.

This clonotype was picked up a small number of times. V is TRBV20-1 and J is TRBJ2-5, with 11 bases matching TRBD2. This CDR3 is built from 14 residues. Germline loops: CDR1 DFQATT, CDR2 SNEGSKA (reference sequence). Trimming removed 5 bases from V and 8 bases from J; junction bases left unmatched: 10. The CDR3 spells CSALLTSGIITQYF. The CDR3 region has the DNA TGCAGTGCTCTCCTGACTAGCGGGATAATAACCCAGTACTTC.

Only a few counts were recorded for this clonotype. This chain uses TRBV7-2 with TRBJ2-5; TRBD1 agrees at 7 bases. The CDR3 sequence is 13 residues long. The germline CDR1 and CDR2 sequences are SGHTA and FQGNSA. With V trimmed by 4 bases and J by 2 bases, 1 base remained unmatched. CDR3 in amino acids: CASSWDRQETQYF. The CDR3 DNA sequence: TGTGCCAGCAGCTGGGACAGACAAGAGACCCAGTACTTC.

This chain links TRBV4-1 with TRBJ2-1; TRBD1 is a possible D gene (5 bases). V shed 0 bases and J shed 9 bases, with 9 bases lying between them. The CDR3 is made up of 13 amino acids. Germline V gene sequence: CDR1 MGHRA, CDR2 YSYEKL. In nucleotides, the CDR3 is TGCGCCAGCAGCCAAGATCAGGGATTTGAGCAGTTCTTC. This translates into CASSQDQGFEQFF.